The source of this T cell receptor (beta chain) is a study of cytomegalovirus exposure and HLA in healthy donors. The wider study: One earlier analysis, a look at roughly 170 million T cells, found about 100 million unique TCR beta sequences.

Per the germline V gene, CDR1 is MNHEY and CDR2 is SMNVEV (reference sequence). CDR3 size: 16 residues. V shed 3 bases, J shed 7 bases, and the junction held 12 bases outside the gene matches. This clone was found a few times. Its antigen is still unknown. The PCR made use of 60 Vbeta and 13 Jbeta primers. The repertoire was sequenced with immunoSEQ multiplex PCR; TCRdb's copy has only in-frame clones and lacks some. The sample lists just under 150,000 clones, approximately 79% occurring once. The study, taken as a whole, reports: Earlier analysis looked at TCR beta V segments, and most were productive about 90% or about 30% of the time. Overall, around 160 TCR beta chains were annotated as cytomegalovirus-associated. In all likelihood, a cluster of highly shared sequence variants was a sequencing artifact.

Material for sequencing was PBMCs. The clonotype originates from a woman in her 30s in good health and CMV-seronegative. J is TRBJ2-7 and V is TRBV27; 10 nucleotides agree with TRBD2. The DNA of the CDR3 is TGTGCCAGCAGTTTTACGGGACTAGCGTCTTCTGGAGAGCAGTACTTC. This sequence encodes CASSFTGLASSGEQYF.